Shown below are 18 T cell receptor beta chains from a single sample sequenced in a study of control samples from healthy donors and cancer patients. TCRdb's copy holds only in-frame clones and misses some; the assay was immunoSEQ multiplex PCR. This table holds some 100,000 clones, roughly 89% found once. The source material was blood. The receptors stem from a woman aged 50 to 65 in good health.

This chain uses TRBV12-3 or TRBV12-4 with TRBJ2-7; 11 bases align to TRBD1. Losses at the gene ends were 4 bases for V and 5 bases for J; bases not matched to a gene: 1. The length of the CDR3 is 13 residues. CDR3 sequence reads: CASSWGQGDEQYV. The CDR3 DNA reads TGTGCCAGCAGTTGGGGACAGGGGGACGAGCAGTACGTC.

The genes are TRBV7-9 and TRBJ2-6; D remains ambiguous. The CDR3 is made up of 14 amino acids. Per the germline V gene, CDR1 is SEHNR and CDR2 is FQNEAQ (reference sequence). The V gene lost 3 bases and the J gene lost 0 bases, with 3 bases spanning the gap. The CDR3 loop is CASSFSSGANVLTF. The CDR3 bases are TGTGCCAGCAGCTTTTCCTCTGGGGCCAACGTCCTGACTTTC.

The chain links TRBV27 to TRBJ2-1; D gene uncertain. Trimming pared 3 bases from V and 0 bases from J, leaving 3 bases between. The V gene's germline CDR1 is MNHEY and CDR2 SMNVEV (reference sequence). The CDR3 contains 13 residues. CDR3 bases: TGTGCCAGCAGTTTCAGCTCCTACAATGAGCAGTTCTTC. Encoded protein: CASSFSSYNEQFF.

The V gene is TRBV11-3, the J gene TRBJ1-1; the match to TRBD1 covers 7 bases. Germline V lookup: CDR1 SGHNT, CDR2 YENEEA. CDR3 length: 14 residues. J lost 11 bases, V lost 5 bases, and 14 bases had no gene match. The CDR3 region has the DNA TGTGCCAGCAGCCCGCGGACAGGAAACGTTGTGGCTTTCTTT. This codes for CASSPRTGNVVAFF.

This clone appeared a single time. The CDR3 DNA reads TGTGCCAGCAGCCCAACCCCCCAAACGGACTATGGCTACACCTTC. Its translation is CASSPTPQTDYGYTF. The chain carries TRBV5-8 and TRBJ1-2; D is unclear. CDR3 length equals 15 residues. Trimming pared 4 bases from V and 3 bases from J, leaving 16 bases between. Germline V CDR1 and CDR2: SGHTS, YDEGEE.

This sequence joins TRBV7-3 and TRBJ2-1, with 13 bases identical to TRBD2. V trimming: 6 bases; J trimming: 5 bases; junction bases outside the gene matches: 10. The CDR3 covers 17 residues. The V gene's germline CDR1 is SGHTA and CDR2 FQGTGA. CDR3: CASSRLAGGPPHNEQFF. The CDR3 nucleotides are TGTGCCAGCAGTCGACTAGCGGGAGGTCCACCACACAATGAGCAGTTCTTC.

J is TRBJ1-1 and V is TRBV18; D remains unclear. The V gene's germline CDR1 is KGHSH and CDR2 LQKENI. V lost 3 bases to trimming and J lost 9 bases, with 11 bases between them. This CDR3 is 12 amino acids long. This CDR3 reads CASSPDVAKAFF. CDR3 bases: TGTGCCAGCTCACCGGACGTTGCGAAAGCTTTCTTT. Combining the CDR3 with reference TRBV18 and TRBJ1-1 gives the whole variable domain NAGVMQNPRHLVRRRGQEARLRCSPMKGHSHVYWYRQLPEEGLKFMVYLQKENIIDESGMPKERFSAEFPKEGPSILRIQQVVRGDSAAYFCASSPDVAKAFFGQGTRLTVV.

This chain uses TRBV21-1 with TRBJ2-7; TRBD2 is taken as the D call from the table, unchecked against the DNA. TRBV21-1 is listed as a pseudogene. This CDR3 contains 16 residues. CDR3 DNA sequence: TGTGCCAGCAGCAAAATGACTAGCGGGTTTTCCTACGAGCAGTACTTC. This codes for CASSKMTSGFSYEQYF.

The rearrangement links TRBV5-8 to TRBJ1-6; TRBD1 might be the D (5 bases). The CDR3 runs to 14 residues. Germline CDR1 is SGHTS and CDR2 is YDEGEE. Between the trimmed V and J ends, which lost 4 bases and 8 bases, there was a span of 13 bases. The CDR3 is CASSLTEEDSPLHF. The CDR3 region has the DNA TGTGCCAGCAGCCTGACAGAGGAGGATTCACCCCTCCACTTT.

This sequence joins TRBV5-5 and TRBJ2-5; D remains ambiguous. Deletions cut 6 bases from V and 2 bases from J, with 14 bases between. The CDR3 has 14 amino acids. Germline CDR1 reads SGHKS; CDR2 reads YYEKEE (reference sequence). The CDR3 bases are TGTGCCAGCACCCCATCTGCCCGGCAAGAGACCCAGTACTTC. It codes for CASTPSARQETQYF.

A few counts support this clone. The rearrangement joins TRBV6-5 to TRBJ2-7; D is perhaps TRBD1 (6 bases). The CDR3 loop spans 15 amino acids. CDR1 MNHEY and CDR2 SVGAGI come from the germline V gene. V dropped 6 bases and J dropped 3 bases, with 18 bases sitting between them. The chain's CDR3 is CASSDVTGHNYEQYV. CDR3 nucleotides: TGTGCCAGCAGCGACGTAACGGGACACAACTACGAGCAGTACGTC.

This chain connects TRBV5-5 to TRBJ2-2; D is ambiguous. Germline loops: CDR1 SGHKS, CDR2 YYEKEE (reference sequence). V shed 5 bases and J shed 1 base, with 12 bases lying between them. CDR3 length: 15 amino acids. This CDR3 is CASSLSGMNTGELFF. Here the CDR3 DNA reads TGTGCCAGCAGTCTTAGTGGGATGAACACCGGGGAGCTGTTTTTT.

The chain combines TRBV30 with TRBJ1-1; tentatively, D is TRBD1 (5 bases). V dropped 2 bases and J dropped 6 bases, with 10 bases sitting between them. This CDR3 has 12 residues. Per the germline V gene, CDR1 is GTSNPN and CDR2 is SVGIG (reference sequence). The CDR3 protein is CAWSPGSAEAFF. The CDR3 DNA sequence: TGTGCCTGGAGTCCAGGGTCAGCTGAAGCTTTCTTT.

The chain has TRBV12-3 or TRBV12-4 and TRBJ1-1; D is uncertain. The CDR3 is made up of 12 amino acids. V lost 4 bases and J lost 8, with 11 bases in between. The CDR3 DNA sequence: TGTGCCAGCAGTTCTCACACGTCCGAAGCTTTCTTT. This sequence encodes CASSSHTSEAFF.

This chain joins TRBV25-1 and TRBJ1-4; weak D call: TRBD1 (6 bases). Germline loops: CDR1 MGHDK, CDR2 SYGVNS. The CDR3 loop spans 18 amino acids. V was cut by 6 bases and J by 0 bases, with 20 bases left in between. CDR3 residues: CASSPRDKPTSTNEKLFF. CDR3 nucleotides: TGTGCCAGCAGCCCCCGGGACAAACCAACCTCAACTAATGAAAAACTGTTTTTT.

The CDR3 nucleotides read TGTGCCTGGAGAGAACCGCAGGCTAACTCTGGAAACACCATATATTTT. This gives the protein CAWREPQANSGNTIYF. The rearrangement joins TRBV30 to TRBJ1-3; unclear D gene. V gave up 3 bases and J gave up 0 bases, with 15 bases separating them. The CDR3 loop spans 16 amino acids. Looked up from germline, CDR1 is GTSNPN and CDR2 is SVGIG (reference sequence).

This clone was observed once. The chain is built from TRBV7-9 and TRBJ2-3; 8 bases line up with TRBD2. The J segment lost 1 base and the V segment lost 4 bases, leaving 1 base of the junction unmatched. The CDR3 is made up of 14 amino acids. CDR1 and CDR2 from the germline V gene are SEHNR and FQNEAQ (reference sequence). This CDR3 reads CASSSTSGTDTQYF. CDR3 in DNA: TGTGCCAGCAGCTCGACTAGCGGCACAGATACGCAGTATTTT.

CDR3 sequence reads: CASSLGNQGLRGTDTQYF. For the CDR3, the DNA is TGTGCCAGCAGCTTAGGGAACCAGGGGTTACGGGGCACAGATACGCAGTATTTT. The V call is TRBV7-9, the J call TRBJ2-3, with a tentative D call TRBD1 (6 bases). This CDR3 has 18 amino acids. V was clipped by 1 base and J by 1 base, with 18 bases between them. From germline, CDR1 is SEHNR and CDR2 FQNEAQ (reference sequence).